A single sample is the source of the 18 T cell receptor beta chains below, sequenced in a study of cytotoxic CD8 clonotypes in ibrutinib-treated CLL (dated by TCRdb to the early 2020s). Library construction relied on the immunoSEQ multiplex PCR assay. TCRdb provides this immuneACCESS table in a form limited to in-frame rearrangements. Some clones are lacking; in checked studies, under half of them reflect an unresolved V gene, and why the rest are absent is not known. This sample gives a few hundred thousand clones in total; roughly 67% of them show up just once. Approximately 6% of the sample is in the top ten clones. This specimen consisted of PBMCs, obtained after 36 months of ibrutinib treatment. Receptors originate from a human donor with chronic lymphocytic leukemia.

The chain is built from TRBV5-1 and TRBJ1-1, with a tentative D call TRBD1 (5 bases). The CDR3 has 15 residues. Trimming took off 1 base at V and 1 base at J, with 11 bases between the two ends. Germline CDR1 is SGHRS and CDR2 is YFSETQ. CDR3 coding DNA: TGCGCCAGCAGCTTGAGGGGCCGTTCGAACACTGAAGCTTTCTTT. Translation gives CASSLRGRSNTEAFF. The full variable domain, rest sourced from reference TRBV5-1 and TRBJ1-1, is KAGVTQTPRYLIKTRGQQVTLSCSPISGHRSVSWYQQTPGQGLQFLFEYFSETQRNKGNFPGRFSGRQFSNSRSEMNVSTLELGDSALYLCASSLRGRSNTEAFFGQGTRLTVV.

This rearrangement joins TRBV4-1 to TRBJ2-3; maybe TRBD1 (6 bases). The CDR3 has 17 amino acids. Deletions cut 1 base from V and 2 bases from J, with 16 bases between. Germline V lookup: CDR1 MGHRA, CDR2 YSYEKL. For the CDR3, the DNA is TGCGCCAGCAGCCAAGGCAGGGGTTTAGGAGTCACAGATACGCAGTATTTT. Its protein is CASSQGRGLGVTDTQYF.

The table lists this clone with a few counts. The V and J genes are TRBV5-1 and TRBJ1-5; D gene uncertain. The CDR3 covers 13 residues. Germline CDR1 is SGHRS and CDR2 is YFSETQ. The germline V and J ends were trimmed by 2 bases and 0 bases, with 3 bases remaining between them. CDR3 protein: CASSFYSNQPQHF. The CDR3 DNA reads TGCGCCAGCAGCTTTTATAGCAATCAGCCCCAGCATTTT.

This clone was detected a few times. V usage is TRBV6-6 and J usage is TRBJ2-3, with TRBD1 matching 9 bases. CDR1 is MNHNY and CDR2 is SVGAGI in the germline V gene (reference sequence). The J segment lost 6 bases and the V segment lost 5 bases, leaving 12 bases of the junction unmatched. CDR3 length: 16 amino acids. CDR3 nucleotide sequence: TGTGCCAGCAGTCCCGATCGGGACAGGGTATCTGATACGCAGTATTTT. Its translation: CASSPDRDRVSDTQYF.

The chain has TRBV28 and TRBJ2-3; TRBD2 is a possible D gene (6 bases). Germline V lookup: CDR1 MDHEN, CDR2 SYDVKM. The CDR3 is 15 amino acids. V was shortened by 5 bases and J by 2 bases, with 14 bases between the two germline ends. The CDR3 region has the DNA TGTGCCAGCAGTCAAAGCGGGCGCCTCACAGATACGCAGTATTTT. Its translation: CASSQSGRLTDTQYF. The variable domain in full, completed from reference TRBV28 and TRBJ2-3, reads DVKVTQSSRYLVKRTGEKVFLECVQDMDHENMFWYRQDPGLGLRLIYFSYDVKMKEKGDIPEGYSVSREKKERFSLILESASTNQTSMYLCASSQSGRLTDTQYFGPGTRLTVL.

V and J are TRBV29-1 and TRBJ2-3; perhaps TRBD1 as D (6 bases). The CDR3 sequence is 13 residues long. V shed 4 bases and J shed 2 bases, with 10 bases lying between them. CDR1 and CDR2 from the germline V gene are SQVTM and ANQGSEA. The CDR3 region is CSVGQELTDTQYF. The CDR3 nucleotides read TGCAGCGTTGGACAGGAACTCACAGATACGCAGTATTTT.

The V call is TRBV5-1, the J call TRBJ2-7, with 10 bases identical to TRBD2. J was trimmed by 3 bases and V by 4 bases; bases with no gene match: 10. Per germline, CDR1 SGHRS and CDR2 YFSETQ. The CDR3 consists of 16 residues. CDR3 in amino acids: CASSPWLAGVFYEQYF. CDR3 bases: TGCGCCAGCAGCCCCTGGCTAGCGGGGGTATTCTACGAGCAGTACTTC.

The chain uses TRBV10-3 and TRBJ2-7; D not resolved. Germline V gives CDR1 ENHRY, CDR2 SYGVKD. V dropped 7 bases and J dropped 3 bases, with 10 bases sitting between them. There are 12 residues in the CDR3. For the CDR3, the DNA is TGTGCCATCAAGGCTCCAGACTACGAGCAGTACTTC. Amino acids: CAIKAPDYEQYF.

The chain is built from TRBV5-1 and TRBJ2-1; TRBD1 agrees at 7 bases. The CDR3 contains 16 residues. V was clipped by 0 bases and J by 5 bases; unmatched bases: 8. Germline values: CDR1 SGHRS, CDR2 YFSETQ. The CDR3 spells CASSLVPDRKNNEQFF. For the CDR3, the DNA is TGCGCCAGCAGCTTGGTCCCGGACAGGAAAAACAATGAGCAGTTCTTC.

The CDR3 DNA reads TGCGCCAGCAGCCAAGTAAGCGGTAAAGAGACCCAGTACTTC. As protein: CASSQVSGKETQYF. The chain is built from TRBV4-1 and TRBJ2-5; TRBD2 is a possible D gene (5 bases). The ends were cut back, 1 base at V and 3 bases at J, with 9 bases in the middle. The germline V gene has CDR1 MGHRA and CDR2 YSYEKL. The CDR3 runs to 14 residues.

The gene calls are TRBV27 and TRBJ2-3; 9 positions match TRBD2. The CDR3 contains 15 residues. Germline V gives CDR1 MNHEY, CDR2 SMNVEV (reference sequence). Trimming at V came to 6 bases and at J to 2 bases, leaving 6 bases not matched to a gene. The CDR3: CASRISSGATDTQYF. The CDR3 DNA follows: TGTGCCAGCAGGATATCTAGCGGGGCCACAGATACGCAGTATTTT.

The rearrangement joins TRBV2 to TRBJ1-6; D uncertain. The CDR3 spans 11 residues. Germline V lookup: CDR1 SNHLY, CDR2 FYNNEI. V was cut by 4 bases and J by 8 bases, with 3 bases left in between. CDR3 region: CASSVDSPLHF. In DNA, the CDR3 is TGTGCCAGCAGTGTGGATTCACCCCTCCACTTT.

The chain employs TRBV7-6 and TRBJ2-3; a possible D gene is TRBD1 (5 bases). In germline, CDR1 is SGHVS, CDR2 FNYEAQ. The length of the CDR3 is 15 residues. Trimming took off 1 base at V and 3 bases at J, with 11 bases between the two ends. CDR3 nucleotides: TGTGCCAGCAGCTTAGGTGGCAGGGAAACAGATACGCAGTATTTT. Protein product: CASSLGGRETDTQYF.

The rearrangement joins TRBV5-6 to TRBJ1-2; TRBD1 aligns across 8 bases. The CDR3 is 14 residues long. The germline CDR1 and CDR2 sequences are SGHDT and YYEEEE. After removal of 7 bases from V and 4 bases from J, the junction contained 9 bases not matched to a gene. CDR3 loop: CASLPTGVLYGYTF. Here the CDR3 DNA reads TGTGCCAGCCTACCGACAGGGGTCCTCTATGGCTACACCTTC.

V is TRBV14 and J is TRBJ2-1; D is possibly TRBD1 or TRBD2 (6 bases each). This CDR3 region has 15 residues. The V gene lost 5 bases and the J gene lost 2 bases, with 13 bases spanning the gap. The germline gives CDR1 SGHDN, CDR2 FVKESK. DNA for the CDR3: TGTGCCAGCAGCTCGCCGGAGGGGGCCTACAATGAGCAGTTCTTC. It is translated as CASSSPEGAYNEQFF. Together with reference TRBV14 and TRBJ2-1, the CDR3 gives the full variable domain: EAGVTQFPSHSVIEKGQTVTLRCDPISGHDNLYWYRRVMGKEIKFLLHFVKESKQDESGMPNNRFLAERTGGTYSTLKVQPAELEDSGVYFCASSSPEGAYNEQFFGPGTRLTVL.

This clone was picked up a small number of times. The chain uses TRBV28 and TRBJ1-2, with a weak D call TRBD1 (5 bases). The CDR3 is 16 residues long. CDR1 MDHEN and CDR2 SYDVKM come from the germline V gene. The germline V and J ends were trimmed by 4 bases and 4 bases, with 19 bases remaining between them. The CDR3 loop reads CASSSSGLGVGYGYTF. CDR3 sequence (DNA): TGTGCCAGCAGTTCGTCGGGGTTGGGGGTGGGCTATGGCTACACCTTC.

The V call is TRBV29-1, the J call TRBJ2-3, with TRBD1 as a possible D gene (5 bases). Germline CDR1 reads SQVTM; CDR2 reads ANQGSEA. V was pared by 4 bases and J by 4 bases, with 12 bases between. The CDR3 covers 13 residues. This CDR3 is CSVGPRVADTQYF. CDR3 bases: TGCAGCGTTGGCCCCAGGGTTGCAGATACGCAGTATTTT.

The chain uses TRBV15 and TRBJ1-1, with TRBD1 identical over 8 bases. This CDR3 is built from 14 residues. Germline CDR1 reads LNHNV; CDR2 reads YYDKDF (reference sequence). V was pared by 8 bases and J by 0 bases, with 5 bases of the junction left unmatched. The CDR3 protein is CATRQDRVNTEAFF. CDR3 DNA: TGTGCCACCCGACAGGACAGGGTGAACACTGAAGCTTTCTTT. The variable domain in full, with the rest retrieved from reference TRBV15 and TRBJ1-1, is DAMVIQNPRYQVTQFGKPVTLSCSQTLNHNVMYWYQQKSSQAPKLLFHYYDKDFNNEADTPDNFQSRRPNTSFCFLDIRSPGLGDTAMYLCATRQDRVNTEAFFGQGTRLTVV.